These 19 T cell receptor beta chains were all obtained from the same sample, sequenced in a study of cytomegalovirus exposure and HLA in healthy donors. TCRdb keeps only in-frame clones here, not all; method: immunoSEQ multiplex PCR. Here the sample spans about 56,000 clones, roughly nine tenths being singletons. The sample comprised PBMCs. The source is a man aged 18-30 years in good health and CMV-seronegative.

CDR3 residues: CASEPGQGVFTEAFF. The CDR3 region has the DNA TGTGCCAGCGAGCCGGGACAGGGAGTTTTCACTGAAGCTTTCTTT. This chain joins TRBV28 and TRBJ1-1; 9 bases map to TRBD1. Germline values: CDR1 MDHEN, CDR2 SYDVKM. With V trimmed by 8 bases and J by 4 bases, 11 bases remained unmatched. The CDR3 contains 15 residues. Combining the CDR3 with reference TRBV28 and TRBJ1-1 gives the whole variable domain DVKVTQSSRYLVKRTGEKVFLECVQDMDHENMFWYRQDPGLGLRLIYFSYDVKMKEKGDIPEGYSVSREKKERFSLILESASTNQTSMYLCASEPGQGVFTEAFFGQGTRLTVV.

The chain uses TRBV5-3 and TRBJ2-1; possibly TRBD2 for D (6 bases). TRBV5-3 counts as an open reading frame of uncertain function. V lost 2 bases and J 9 bases, leaving 15 bases between the germline ends. The CDR3 is 14 amino acids. CDR3 in amino acids: CARSFRPREGEQFF. DNA of the CDR3: TGTGCCAGAAGCTTCCGTCCGCGGGAAGGTGAGCAGTTCTTC.

The chain joins TRBV19 to TRBJ2-2; no clear D. The V gene lost 3 bases and the J gene lost 8 bases, with 13 bases spanning the gap. This CDR3 comprises 14 residues. Germline-derived CDR1 and CDR2 are LNHDA and SQIVND (reference sequence). This CDR3 reads CASSIRRGGGELFF. The CDR3 DNA sequence: TGTGCCAGTAGTATCCGGAGAGGCGGAGGGGAGCTGTTTTTT.

The chain links TRBV4-3 to TRBJ2-3; TRBD2 is a possible D gene (6 bases). CDR1 LGHNA and CDR2 YSLEER come from the germline V gene. This CDR3 has 15 residues. Trimming removed 0 bases from V and 6 bases from J, with 13 bases in between. The CDR3 is CASSQEIQRVDTQYF. CDR3 in DNA: TGCGCCAGCAGCCAAGAAATCCAGCGGGTGGATACGCAGTATTTT.

The chain uses TRBV5-6 and TRBJ1-2; D not resolved. Trimming left V 1 base short and J 4 bases short, with 20 bases between. There are 17 residues in the CDR3. In germline, CDR1 is SGHDT, CDR2 YYEEEE. This CDR3 reads CASSLKEGPVDPYGYTF. In DNA form, the CDR3 reads TGTGCCAGCAGCTTGAAAGAGGGCCCCGTGGATCCCTATGGCTACACCTTC.

The chain links TRBV28 to TRBJ1-1; D is uncertain. The CDR3 extends over 13 amino acids. CDR1 MDHEN and CDR2 SYDVKM come from the germline V gene. Trimming left V 8 bases short and J 1 base short, with 11 bases between. The CDR3 is CASSIKRNTEAFF. The CDR3 region has the DNA TGTGCCAGCTCGATAAAGAGGAACACTGAAGCTTTCTTT.

The rearrangement uses TRBV29-1 and TRBJ2-1; 8 bases map to TRBD2. The V gene end was trimmed by 2 bases and the J gene end by 3 bases; junction bases not matched to a gene: 6. Germline loops: CDR1 SQVTM, CDR2 ANQGSEA. This CDR3 comprises 15 residues. The CDR3 loop reads CSVETPAGVYNEQFF. CDR3 in DNA: TGCAGCGTTGAAACCCCAGCGGGGGTCTACAATGAGCAGTTCTTC.

This chain connects TRBV10-3 to TRBJ2-7; D not resolved. Germline assignment: CDR1 ENHRY and CDR2 SYGVKD. The germline V and J ends were trimmed by 6 bases and 5 bases, with 8 bases remaining between them. CDR3 length equals 11 residues. CDR3 loop: CAISPGDEQYF. CDR3 sequence (DNA): TGTGCCATCAGCCCCGGTGACGAGCAGTACTTC.

The chain has TRBV4-3 and TRBJ2-1, with D tentatively TRBD2 (5 bases). V was shortened by 4 bases and J by 7 bases, with 17 bases between the two germline ends. Germline V gene lookup returns CDR1 LGHNA and CDR2 YSLEER. The CDR3 runs to 15 residues. CDR3 sequence reads: CASSPTDLWENEQFF. The CDR3 nucleotides are TGCGCCAGCAGCCCGACGGACCTCTGGGAGAATGAGCAGTTCTTC.

The chain uses TRBV11-2 and TRBJ1-5, with 9 bases matching TRBD1. The V gene end was trimmed by 1 base and the J gene end by 11 bases; junction bases not matched to a gene: 15. Germline V gene sequence: CDR1 SGHAT, CDR2 FQNNGV. The CDR3 has 17 amino acids. The DNA of the CDR3 is TGTGCCAGCAGCTTAGGCTCCTCGGGACAGGGTTTTGTGGCCCAGCATTTT. It specifies CASSLGSSGQGFVAQHF.

Note on this clone: The same CDR3 is also encoded by other DNA sequences in this sample. The gene calls are TRBV7-2 and TRBJ2-7; 10 bases agree with TRBD2. Germline loops: CDR1 SGHTA, CDR2 FQGNSA. This CDR3 is 14 amino acids long. V gave up 3 bases and J gave up 4 bases; unmatched junction bases: 3. This CDR3 reads CASSFRTSGYEQYF. CDR3 DNA: TGTGCCAGCAGCTTTCGGACTAGCGGTTACGAGCAGTACTTC. Using reference TRBV7-2 and TRBJ2-7 for the parts outside the CDR3, the full variable domain is GAGVSQSPSNKVTEKGKDVELRCDPISGHTALYWYRQSLGQGLEFLIYFQGNSAPDKSGLPSDRFSAERTGGSVSTLTIQRTQQEDSAVYLCASSFRTSGYEQYFGPGTRLTVT.

V gene TRBV11-3 combines with J gene TRBJ2-2; D is undetermined. V lost 1 base to trimming and J lost 1 base, with 13 bases between them. CDR3 size: 17 residues. CDR1 is SGHNT, CDR2 YENEEA, per germline. In DNA form, the CDR3 reads TGTGCCAGCAGCTTAGCCGTTCACCCGGTGAACACCGGGGAGCTGTTTTTT. This gives the protein CASSLAVHPVNTGELFF. The entire variable domain, with the rest obtained from reference TRBV11-3 and TRBJ2-2, is as follows: EAGVVQSPRYKIIEKKQPVAFWCNPISGHNTLYWYLQNLGQGPELLIRYENEEAVDDSQLPKDRFSAERLKGVDSTLKIQPAELGDSAVYLCASSLAVHPVNTGELFFGEGSRLTVL.

V gene TRBV6-1 combines with J gene TRBJ2-3; 7 nucleotides agree with TRBD2. Trimming at V came to 4 bases and at J to 2 bases, leaving 6 bases not matched to a gene. The germline V gene has CDR1 MNHNS and CDR2 SASEGT. The CDR3 is 15 residues long. CDR3 residues: CASSVAGANTDTQYF. The CDR3 DNA reads TGTGCCAGCAGTGTTGCGGGAGCGAACACAGATACGCAGTATTTT.

The J gene is TRBJ2-1, the V gene TRBV5-6, with D unresolved. Germline loops: CDR1 SGHDT, CDR2 YYEEEE. Trimming cost V 1 base and J 10 bases, with 9 bases left between them. The CDR3 totals 12 residues. Here the CDR3 DNA reads TGTGCCAGCAGCTTGTCGGTTACCGAGCAGTTCTTC. Translated: CASSLSVTEQFF.

J is TRBJ1-2 and V is TRBV7-9; 8 bases align to TRBD1. J gave up 3 bases and V 5 bases, and 5 bases lay outside the gene matches. In germline, CDR1 is SEHNR, CDR2 FQNEAQ (reference sequence). This CDR3 has 14 amino acids. Here the CDR3 reads CASSLQGDDYGYTF. The CDR3 region has the DNA TGTGCCAGCAGCCTACAGGGGGATGACTATGGCTACACCTTC.

This chain joins TRBV5-5 and TRBJ1-4; TRBD1 is a possible D gene (6 bases). V was pared by 6 bases and J by 7 bases, with 13 bases between. The germline gives CDR1 SGHKS, CDR2 YYEKEE (reference sequence). This CDR3 is 13 amino acids long. Here the CDR3 reads CASNQGGSEKLFF. CDR3 sequence (DNA): TGTGCCAGCAACCAAGGGGGTAGTGAAAAACTGTTTTTT.

J is TRBJ1-2 and V is TRBV28; D gene unclear. The CDR3 length is 13 residues. The germline CDR1 and CDR2 sequences are MDHEN and SYDVKM. The V and J ends lost 4 bases and 4 bases respectively, with 10 bases between them. CDR3 region: CASSSPLGYGYTF. The CDR3 nucleotides are TGTGCCAGCAGTTCCCCTCTAGGCTATGGCTACACCTTC.

The V call is TRBV5-4, the J call TRBJ2-1, with 11 bases identical to TRBD2. Trimming took 4 bases from V and 7 from J; bases not matched to a gene: 7. The CDR3 covers 15 residues. Germline values: CDR1 SGHNT, CDR2 YYREEE (reference sequence). Here the CDR3 DNA reads TGTGCCAGCAGCCGTAGCGGGAGGGCCGAGAATGAGCAGTTCTTC. Amino acid sequence: CASSRSGRAENEQFF.

The chain couples TRBV5-5 to TRBJ1-1; tentatively, D is TRBD1 (5 bases). Germline-derived CDR1 and CDR2 are SGHKS and YYEKEE (reference sequence). CDR3 length: 16 residues. The ends were cut back, 0 bases at V and 7 bases at J, with 19 bases in the middle. The CDR3 nucleotides are TGTGCCAGCAGCTTGGCGATTAGGGGAAACAGAATTGAAGCTTTCTTT. It yields the protein CASSLAIRGNRIEAFF.